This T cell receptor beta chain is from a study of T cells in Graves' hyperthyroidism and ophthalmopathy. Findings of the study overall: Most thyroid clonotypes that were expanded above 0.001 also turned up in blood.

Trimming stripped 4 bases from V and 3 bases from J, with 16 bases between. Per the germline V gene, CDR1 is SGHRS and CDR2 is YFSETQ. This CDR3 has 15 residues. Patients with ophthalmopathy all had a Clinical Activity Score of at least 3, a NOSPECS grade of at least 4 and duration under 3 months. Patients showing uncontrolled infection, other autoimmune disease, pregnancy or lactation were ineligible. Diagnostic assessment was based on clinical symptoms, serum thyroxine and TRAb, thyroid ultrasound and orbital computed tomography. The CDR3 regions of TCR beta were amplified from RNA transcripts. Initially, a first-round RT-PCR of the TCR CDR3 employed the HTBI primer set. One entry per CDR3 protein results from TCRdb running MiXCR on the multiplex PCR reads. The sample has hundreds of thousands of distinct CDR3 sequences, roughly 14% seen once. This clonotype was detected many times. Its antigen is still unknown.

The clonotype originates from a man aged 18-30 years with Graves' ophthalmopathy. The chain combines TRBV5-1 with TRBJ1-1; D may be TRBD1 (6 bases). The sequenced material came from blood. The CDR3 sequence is CASSEFPDRDTEAFF. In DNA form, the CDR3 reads TGCGCCAGCAGCGAGTTTCCGGACAGAGACACTGAAGCTTTCTTT.